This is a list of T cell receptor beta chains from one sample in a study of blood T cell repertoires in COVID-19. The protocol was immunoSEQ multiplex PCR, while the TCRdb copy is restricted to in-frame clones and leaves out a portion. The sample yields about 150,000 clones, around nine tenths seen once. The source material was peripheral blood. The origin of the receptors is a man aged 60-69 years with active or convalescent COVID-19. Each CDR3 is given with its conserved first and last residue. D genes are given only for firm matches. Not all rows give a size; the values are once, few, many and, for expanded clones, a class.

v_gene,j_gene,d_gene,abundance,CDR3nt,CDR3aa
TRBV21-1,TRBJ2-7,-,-,TGTGCCAGTGGGACAGGGGCCACCTACGAGCAGTACTTC,CASGTGATYEQYF
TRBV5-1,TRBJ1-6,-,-,TGCGCCAGCAGCTTGGCGGGGAGATCACCCCTCCACTTT,CASSLAGRSPLHF
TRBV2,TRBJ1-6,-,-,TGTGCCAGCAGTGATTTCCCCGGGACCTATAATTCACCCCTCCACTTT,CASSDFPGTYNSPLHF
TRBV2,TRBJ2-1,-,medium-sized,TGTGCCAGCAGTGCGGACAATGAGCAGTTCTTC,CASSADNEQFF
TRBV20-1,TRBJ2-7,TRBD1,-,TGCAGTGCTAGTAGGGACAGGGGGGGCTACGAGCAGTACTTC,CSASRDRGGYEQYF
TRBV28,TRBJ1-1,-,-,TGTGCCAGCAGTTTATATCGCAGAATGAACACTGAAGCTTTCTTT,CASSLYRRMNTEAFF
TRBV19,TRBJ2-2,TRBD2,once,TGTGCCAGTAGTCGAGGTAGCGGGAGGGCCGGAGGCACCGGGGAGCTGTTTTTT,CASSRGSGRAGGTGELFF
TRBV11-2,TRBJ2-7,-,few,TGTGCCAGCAGCTTAGGGGCGCTCTCCTACGAGCAGTACTTC,CASSLGALSYEQYF
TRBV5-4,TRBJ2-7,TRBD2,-,TGTGCCAGCAGCCCAGGGACTAGCGGGAGCCTAGGTGACGAGCAGTACTTC,CASSPGTSGSLGDEQYF
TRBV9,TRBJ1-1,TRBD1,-,TGTGCCAGCAGCGCGGGGAAGACAGGGGTATGGATGGACACTGAAGCTTTCTTT,CASSAGKTGVWMDTEAFF
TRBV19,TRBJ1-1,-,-,TGTGCCAGTAGTGTTCAGGGCCCGAACACTGAAGCTTTCTTT,CASSVQGPNTEAFF
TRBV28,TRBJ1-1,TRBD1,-,TGTGCCAGCAGCAGGAGACAGGGGAACACTGAAGCTTTCTTT,CASSRRQGNTEAFF
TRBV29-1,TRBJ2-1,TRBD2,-,TGCAGCGTTCTCGCGGGAGGGTTCTCGAGCTCCTACAATGAGCAGTTCTTC,CSVLAGGFSSSYNEQFF
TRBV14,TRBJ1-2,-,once,TGTGCCAGCAGCCGCAGCGAGGGCGCTAACTATGGCTACACCTTC,CASSRSEGANYGYTF
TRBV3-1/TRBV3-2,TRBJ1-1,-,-,TGTGCCAGCAGCCTGTGGCAGGTAGGCACTGAAGCTTTCTTT,CASSLWQVGTEAFF
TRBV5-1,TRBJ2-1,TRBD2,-,TGCGCCAGCAGGGTGACGCCTAGCGGGGTTACCTACAATGAGCAGTTCTTC,CASRVTPSGVTYNEQFF
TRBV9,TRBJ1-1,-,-,TGTGCCAGCAGCGTAGGGACAGAGAACACTGAAGCTTTCTTT,CASSVGTENTEAFF
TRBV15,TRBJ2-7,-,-,TGTGCCACCAGCAGAGATCTAAGCTCCTACGAGCAGTACTTC,CATSRDLSSYEQYF
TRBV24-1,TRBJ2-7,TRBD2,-,TGTGCCACCAGTGTCAGGGAGGGCTACGAGCAGTACTTC,CATSVREGYEQYF
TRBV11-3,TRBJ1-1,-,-,TGTGCCAGCAGCTTACTCTTGAACACTGAAGCTTTCTTT,CASSLLLNTEAFF
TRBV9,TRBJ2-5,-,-,TGTGCCAGCAGCGCCGAGTACGATTACCAAGAGACCCAGTACTTC,CASSAEYDYQETQYF
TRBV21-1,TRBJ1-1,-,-,TGTGCCAGCAGCCGGGGGGATAACACTGAAGCTTTCTTT,CASSRGDNTEAFF
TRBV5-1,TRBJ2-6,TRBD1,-,TGCGCCAGCAGCTTGGGCCATGTACAGGGGATTGGTGGGGCCAACGTCCTGACTTTC,CASSLGHVQGIGGANVLTF
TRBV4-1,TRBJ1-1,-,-,TGCGCCAGCAGCCAAGACCCTGGGCGGGGGCGTAGGACTGAAGCTTTCTTT,CASSQDPGRGRRTEAFF
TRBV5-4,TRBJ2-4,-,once,TGTGCCAGCAGCTTGTTGTCCACAGACGCAAACATTCAGTACTTC,CASSLLSTDANIQYF
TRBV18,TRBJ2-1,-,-,TGTGCCAGCTCACCCCCTGAGAGAAGTGAGCAGTTCTTC,CASSPPERSEQFF
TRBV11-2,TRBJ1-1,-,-,TGTGCCAGCAGCTTAGGTGGCGGGAACACTGAAGCTTTCTTT,CASSLGGGNTEAFF
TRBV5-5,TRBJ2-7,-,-,TGTGCCAGCGGCGGAGCAGTCCACGAGCAGTACTTC,CASGGAVHEQYF
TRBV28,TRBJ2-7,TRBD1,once,TGTGCCAGCAGTAACAACAGGGGATTTACCTACGAGCAGTACTTC,CASSNNRGFTYEQYF
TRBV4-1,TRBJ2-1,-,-,TGCGCCAGCAGCCAAGAAGTAGCCAATGAGCAGTTCTTC,CASSQEVANEQFF
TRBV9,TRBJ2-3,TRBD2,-,TGTGCCAGCAGCCCCAGCGGGAGATGGGATCAGGCAGATACGCAGTATTTT,CASSPSGRWDQADTQYF
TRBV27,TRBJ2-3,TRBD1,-,TGTGCCAGCAGCTCCCGGGACAGGCACACAGATACGCAGTATTTT,CASSSRDRHTDTQYF
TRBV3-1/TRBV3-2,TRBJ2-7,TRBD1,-,TGTGCCAGCAGCCCGGACAGGGGCAACGAGCAGTACTTC,CASSPDRGNEQYF
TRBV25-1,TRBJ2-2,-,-,TGTGCCAGCAGTGAACAGAATACCGGGGAGCTGTTTTTT,CASSEQNTGELFF
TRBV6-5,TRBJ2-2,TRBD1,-,TGTGCCAGCAGTTATCAGGGGGCTACCGGGGAGCTGTTTTTT,CASSYQGATGELFF
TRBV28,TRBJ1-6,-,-,TGTGCCAGCAGTTTCCCGCGCCAGGGGTCCCTCCACTTT,CASSFPRQGSLHF
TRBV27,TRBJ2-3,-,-,TGTGCCAGCAGTCCCCGTATTGCGAGAGGCACAGATACGCAGTATTTT,CASSPRIARGTDTQYF
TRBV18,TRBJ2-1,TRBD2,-,TGTGCCAGCTCACCAAGAGCGGGAGTGGCCAATGAGCAGTTCTTC,CASSPRAGVANEQFF
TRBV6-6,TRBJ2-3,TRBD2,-,TGTGCCAGCACCCCAGGACTAGCGTTGGCGGGAGATACGCAGTATTTT,CASTPGLALAGDTQYF
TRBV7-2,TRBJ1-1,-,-,TGTGCCAGCAGCTCCCGGCAGAGGAGGAACACTGAAGCTTTCTTT,CASSSRQRRNTEAFF
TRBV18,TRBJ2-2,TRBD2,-,TGTGCCAGCTCACCCGGACTAGCGGGATTGAACACCGGGGAGCTGTTTTTT,CASSPGLAGLNTGELFF
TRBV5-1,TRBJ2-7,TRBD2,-,TGCGCCAGCAGCTTGGCTAGCGGGAGGGATTTGTACGAGCAGTACTTC,CASSLASGRDLYEQYF